These 28 T cell receptor beta chains were sequenced from one sample in a study of CD8 T cells in Susac syndrome. Reverse transcription of about 0.45 to 1 ug RNA was carried out with random hexamers. TCRdb re-analysed the immunoSEQ multiplex PCR reads in MiXCR, keeping a single row per CDR3 protein. This table holds 200,000 to 250,000 distinct CDR3 sequences, about 95% found once. The source material was CD4+ T cells from PBMCs. These receptors came from a human donor with multiple sclerosis.

The chain combines TRBV5-1 with TRBJ1-6; 7 bases fit TRBD1. Looked up from germline, CDR1 is SGHRS and CDR2 is YFSETQ. CDR3 length: 14 amino acids. V dropped 2 bases and J dropped 8; count of bases not matched to a gene: 4. CDR3 DNA: TGCGCCAGCAGCTTTACAGGGGCCGATTCACCCCTCCACTTT. This encodes CASSFTGADSPLHF.

V and J are TRBV12-3 or TRBV12-4 and TRBJ2-3, with unresolved D. The CDR3 is 12 residues long. V lost 8 bases, J lost 5 bases, and 11 bases lay in between. The CDR3 spells CASCPKEDTQYF. CDR3 nucleotide sequence: TGTGCCAGCTGCCCTAAAGAAGATACGCAGTATTTT.

The chain joins TRBV12-3 or TRBV12-4 to TRBJ1-5; possibly TRBD1 for D (6 bases). This CDR3 has 14 amino acids. The V gene lost 2 bases and the J gene lost 3 bases, with 8 bases spanning the gap. The CDR3: CASSLRDTNQPQHF. CDR3 nucleotide sequence: TGTGCCAGCAGTTTAAGGGACACCAATCAGCCCCAGCATTTT.

The gene calls are TRBV19 and TRBJ1-5; D is ambiguous. The CDR3 has 12 residues. V gave up 3 bases and J gave up 6 bases, with 6 bases separating them. The V gene's germline CDR1 is LNHDA and CDR2 SQIVND (reference sequence). The CDR3 bases are TGTGCCAGTAGTATGGGAGGTCAGCCCCAGCATTTT. This sequence encodes CASSMGGQPQHF.

The chain is built from TRBV5-6 and TRBJ1-2, with D perhaps matching TRBD1 (6 bases). V was trimmed by 4 bases and J by 12 bases, leaving 19 bases between them. The CDR3 runs 13 residues. The germline CDR1 and CDR2 sequences are SGHDT and YYEEEE. The CDR3 region has the DNA TGTGCCAGCAGCCCGGGGGGGCCGGGTGTCGACACCTTC. Translating gives CASSPGGPGVDTF.

The chain uses TRBV27 and TRBJ1-1; 9 bases map to TRBD1. The ends lost 6 bases at V and 4 bases at J; junction bases unmatched: 3. The CDR3 runs 13 residues. The germline V gene encodes CDR1 MNHEY and CDR2 SMNVEV (reference sequence). CDR3 residues: CASRTTGGTEAFF. CDR3 DNA sequence: TGTGCCAGCAGGACGACAGGGGGCACTGAAGCTTTCTTT.

V is TRBV29-1 and J is TRBJ2-5, with D tentatively TRBD2 (5 bases). This CDR3 region has 13 residues. Trimming removed 7 bases at V and 7 bases at J, with 19 bases between. Looked up from germline, CDR1 is SQVTM and CDR2 is ANQGSEA. The DNA for the CDR3 is TGCAGCGCCCTCAAGGGAGAGCCAGGGACCCAGTACTTC. This gives the protein CSALKGEPGTQYF.

The CDR3 sequence: CASSTGQIYEQYF. The CDR3 DNA follows: TGTGCCAGCTCCACCGGACAGATCTACGAGCAGTACTTC. The V and J genes are TRBV18 and TRBJ2-7; D may be TRBD1 (6 bases). CDR1 KGHSH and CDR2 LQKENI come from the germline V gene. Trimming left V 6 bases short and J 3 bases short, with 12 bases between. CDR3 length: 13 residues.

This clonotype was found once. This chain uses TRBV2 with TRBJ2-1; 8 nucleotides line up with TRBD2. The germline V gene encodes CDR1 SNHLY and CDR2 FYNNEI. The CDR3 is 15 amino acids. Losses at the gene ends were 6 bases for V and 0 bases for J; bases not matched to a gene: 4. The CDR3 spells CASRMSGSSYNEQFF. The CDR3 DNA is TGTGCCAGCAGAATGAGCGGGAGCTCCTACAATGAGCAGTTCTTC.

The chain employs TRBV4-2 and TRBJ2-5, with 15 bases lining up with TRBD2. Looked up from germline, CDR1 is LGHNA and CDR2 is YNFKEQ. The CDR3 is made up of 17 amino acids. V lost 8 bases, J lost 3 bases, and 10 bases stayed unmatched. CDR3: CASGPGTSGGSEETQYF. As DNA, the CDR3 is TGTGCCAGCGGTCCGGGGACTAGCGGGGGGAGTGAAGAGACCCAGTACTTC.

The chain links TRBV5-4 to TRBJ2-1; D tentatively reads TRBD1 or TRBD2 (6 bases each). Germline CDR1 is SGHNT and CDR2 is YYREEE (reference sequence). With 4 bases removed from V and 5 bases from J, the gap between germline ends came to 19 bases. There are 16 residues in the CDR3. For the CDR3, the DNA is TGTGCCAGCAGCCAATTGGGACGGGGGCTTAACAATGAGCAGTTCTTC. Amino acids: CASSQLGRGLNNEQFF.

This rearrangement joins TRBV19 to TRBJ2-2, with 7 nucleotides matching TRBD1. CDR1 and CDR2 from the germline V gene are LNHDA and SQIVND (reference sequence). The junction had 7 bases not matched to a gene; V was cut back by 5 bases and J by 7 bases. The CDR3 loop spans 14 amino acids. CDR3 protein: CASSVDRAIGELFF. In DNA form, the CDR3 reads TGTGCCAGTAGTGTCGACAGGGCGATCGGGGAGCTGTTTTTT.

V and J are TRBV6-5 and TRBJ2-5; possibly TRBD1 or TRBD2 for D (6 bases each). The ends were cut back, 1 base at V and 5 bases at J, with 11 bases in the middle. The CDR3 sequence is 14 residues long. The germline V gene encodes CDR1 MNHEY and CDR2 SVGAGI. The DNA of the CDR3 is TGTGCCAGCAGTTACTTCGGGGGCGGTGAGACCCAGTACTTC. Its protein is CASSYFGGGETQYF.

In this sample, this clonotype turned up once. The gene calls are TRBV15 and TRBJ2-1; a possible D gene is TRBD2 (6 bases). This CDR3 is built from 18 residues. V was shortened by 3 bases and J by 4 bases, with 22 bases between the two germline ends. Germline assignment: CDR1 LNHNV and CDR2 YYDKDF (reference sequence). CDR3 DNA: TGTGCCACCAGCAGGATTACCTCGCCGGGACTCTTGTACAATGAGCAGTTCTTC. Translating it yields CATSRITSPGLLYNEQFF.

V gene TRBV9 combines with J gene TRBJ1-2; a possible D gene is TRBD1 (6 bases). The germline gives CDR1 SGDLS, CDR2 YYNGEE. The CDR3 length is 15 residues. V was cut by 3 bases and J by 2 bases, with 14 bases left in between. CDR3 sequence reads: CASSATLQGNYGYTF. DNA of the CDR3: TGTGCCAGCAGCGCGACCTTACAGGGCAACTATGGCTACACCTTC. Based on the CDR3 plus reference TRBV9 and TRBJ1-2, the full variable domain is DSGVTQTPKHLITATGQRVTLRCSPRSGDLSVYWYQQSLDQGLQFLIQYYNGEERAKGNILERFSAQQFPDLHSELNLSSLELGDSALYFCASSATLQGNYGYTFGSGTRLTVV.

The chain joins TRBV18 to TRBJ2-1; D unclear. The V end was cut by 3 bases, the J end by 6 bases, with 9 bases between. Germline CDR1 is KGHSH and CDR2 is LQKENI. The CDR3 length is 13 residues. This CDR3 is CASSPVGGNEQFF. In DNA form, the CDR3 reads TGTGCCAGCTCACCGGTCGGTGGCAATGAGCAGTTCTTC.

The chain combines TRBV30 with TRBJ2-7, with 13 bases aligning to TRBD2. The CDR3 totals 13 residues. CDR1 is GTSNPN, CDR2 SVGIG, per germline (reference sequence). J gave up 7 bases and V 6 bases, and 6 bases lay outside the gene matches. The CDR3 coding sequence is TGTGCCTGCGGGACTAGCGGGGCCGGGGAGCAGTACGTC. This encodes CACGTSGAGEQYV.

V and J are TRBV15 and TRBJ1-5; D remains ambiguous. V lost 0 bases and J 11 bases, leaving 11 bases between the germline ends. Germline V gives CDR1 LNHNV, CDR2 YYDKDF (reference sequence). The CDR3 consists of 13 residues. As DNA, the CDR3 is TGTGCCACCAGCAGAGATCTCGTTTCGACCCAGCATTTT. Its protein is CATSRDLVSTQHF.

The V call is TRBV3-1, the J call TRBJ2-1, with D perhaps matching TRBD1 (6 bases). Trimming removed 7 bases from V and 10 bases from J, with 14 bases in between. Germline values: CDR1 LGHDT, CDR2 YNNKEL (reference sequence). The CDR3 is 12 amino acids. CDR3 amino acids: CASTRGGGEQFF. The CDR3 DNA follows: TGTGCCAGCACGCGAGGGGGTGGGGAGCAGTTCTTC.

V and J are TRBV3-1 and TRBJ2-3; D possibly corresponds to TRBD2 (6 bases). CDR3 length equals 16 residues. V was clipped by 1 base and J by 2 bases, with 13 bases between them. Per germline, CDR1 LGHDT and CDR2 YNNKEL (reference sequence). The CDR3 region has the DNA TGTGCCAGCAGCCAAGGTGGGCGGGGTAACACAGATACGCAGTATTTT. This sequence encodes CASSQGGRGNTDTQYF.

This chain joins TRBV12-3 or TRBV12-4 and TRBJ1-5; D unclear. Trimming removed 6 bases from V and 0 bases from J, with 6 bases in between. The CDR3 contains 13 residues. The CDR3 sequence is CASSRYSNQPQHF. CDR3 sequence (DNA): TGTGCCAGCAGCCGCTATAGCAATCAGCCCCAGCATTTT.

V usage is TRBV20-1 and J usage is TRBJ2-5; 12 bases map to TRBD2. Germline V gene sequence: CDR1 DFQATT, CDR2 SNEGSKA (reference sequence). CDR3 length equals 18 residues. V shed 0 bases, J shed 3 bases, and the junction held 11 bases outside the gene matches. As DNA, the CDR3 is TGCAGTGCTAGAGATTGGAAACTAGCGGGGGGAAGGGAAGAGACCCAGTACTTC. Translation: CSARDWKLAGGREETQYF.

In its sample, this clonotype was seen once. CDR3 amino acids: CASTAPVAGDTQYF. Written as DNA, the CDR3 is TGTGCCAGCACGGCCCCTGTGGCCGGGGATACGCAGTATTTT. This chain uses TRBV7-3 with TRBJ2-3; D is unclear. CDR1 and CDR2 (germline): SGHTA, FQGTGA. This CDR3 has 14 amino acids. V was trimmed by 7 bases and J by 6 bases, leaving 17 bases between them.

This clonotype has a handful of counts. The V gene is TRBV30, the J gene TRBJ1-2; 8 nucleotides align to TRBD1. The CDR3 has 13 amino acids. Losses at the gene ends were 7 bases for V and 2 bases for J; bases not matched to a gene: 6. Germline V lookup: CDR1 GTSNPN, CDR2 SVGIG (reference sequence). The CDR3 loop is CASTTGENYGYTF. CDR3 bases: TGTGCCTCGACGACAGGGGAGAACTATGGCTACACCTTC.

The J gene is TRBJ2-5, the V gene TRBV12-3 or TRBV12-4; D possibly uses TRBD1 or TRBD2 (5 bases each). V lost 6 bases to trimming and J lost 5 bases, with 19 bases between them. The CDR3 covers 15 residues. In DNA, the CDR3 is TGTGCCAGCAGACGAGGGACCTCAGTCGGGGAGACCCAGTACTTC. It yields the protein CASRRGTSVGETQYF.

The chain couples TRBV7-2 to TRBJ2-5; D gene unclear. Germline V lookup: CDR1 SGHTA, CDR2 FQGNSA. This CDR3 comprises 13 residues. The V and J ends lost 1 base and 5 bases respectively, with 8 bases between them. Here the CDR3 DNA reads TGTGCCAGCAGCTTAGGGCAGGCGGAGACCCAGTACTTC. It yields the protein CASSLGQAETQYF.

This chain joins TRBV20-1 and TRBJ1-5; no firm D call. The CDR3 consists of 13 residues. The ends were cut back, 2 bases at V and 7 bases at J, with 12 bases in the middle. The germline gives CDR1 DFQATT, CDR2 SNEGSKA (reference sequence). For the CDR3, the DNA is TGCAGTGCTAGAATCTCATCGGGACAGCCCCAGCATTTT. Its translation: CSARISSGQPQHF.

The V and J genes are TRBV11-2 and TRBJ2-5; possibly TRBD1 for D (5 bases). CDR1 and CDR2 (germline): SGHAT, FQNNGV. CDR3 length equals 19 residues. Trimming removed 4 bases at V and 0 bases at J, with 24 bases between. This chain's CDR3 is CASSYRPAGRSGYQETQYF. For the CDR3, the DNA is TGTGCCAGCAGCTACCGACCAGCAGGGCGCAGTGGGTACCAAGAGACCCAGTACTTC.